The present T cell receptor beta chain was sequenced within a study of regulatory T cells in long-lasting Graves disease. This CDR3 region has 13 residues. Per the germline V gene, CDR1 is SQVTM and CDR2 is ANQGSEA. The V gene lost 3 bases and the J gene lost 3 bases, with 11 bases spanning the gap. The sample's time point: newly diagnosed GD, antithyroid drugs for less than 3 months. RNA from PBMCs was the source of the TCR library. Library construction for TCR beta used iRepertoire HTBI primers and Arm-PCR of CDR3 regions. TCRdb itself ran the multiplex PCR reads through MiXCR, one entry per CDR3 protein. The sample includes around 250,000 distinct CDR3 sequences, approximately 20% of them seen just once. This clonotype was detected many times. These records were also assigned to another study, of T cells in Graves' hyperthyroidism and ophthalmopathy. That work contributes: First-round RT-PCR with HTBI primers amplified the TCR CDR3 region.

The J gene is TRBJ1-1, the V gene TRBV29-1; D uncertain. The source of this sequence is a woman in her 30s with Graves disease. Sample: peripheral blood mononuclear cells (PBMCs), taken at new diagnosis, from a patient treated with antithyroid drugs. The CDR3 sequence is CSVDDVGDTEAFF. The CDR3 coding sequence is TGCAGCGTTGATGATGTCGGCGACACTGAAGCTTTCTTT. Complete variable domain (other parts from reference TRBV29-1 and TRBJ1-1): SAVISQKPSRDICQRGTSLTIQCQVDSQVTMMFWYRQQPGQSLTLIATANQGSEATYESGFVIDKFPISRPNLTFSTLTVSNMSPEDSSIYLCSVDDVGDTEAFFGQGTRLTVV.